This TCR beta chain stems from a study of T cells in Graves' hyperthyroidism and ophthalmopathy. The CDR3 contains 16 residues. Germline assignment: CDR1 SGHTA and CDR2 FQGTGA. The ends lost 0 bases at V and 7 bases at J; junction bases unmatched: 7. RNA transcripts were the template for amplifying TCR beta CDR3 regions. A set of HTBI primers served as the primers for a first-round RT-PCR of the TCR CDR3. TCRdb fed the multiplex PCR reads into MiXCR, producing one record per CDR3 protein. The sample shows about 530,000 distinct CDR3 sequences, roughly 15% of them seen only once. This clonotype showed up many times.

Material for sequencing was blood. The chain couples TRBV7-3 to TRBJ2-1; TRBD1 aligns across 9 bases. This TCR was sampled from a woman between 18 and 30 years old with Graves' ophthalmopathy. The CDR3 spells CASSLTGGTGNNEQFF. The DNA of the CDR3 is TGTGCCAGCAGCTTAACGGGGGGGACAGGGAATAATGAGCAGTTCTTC.